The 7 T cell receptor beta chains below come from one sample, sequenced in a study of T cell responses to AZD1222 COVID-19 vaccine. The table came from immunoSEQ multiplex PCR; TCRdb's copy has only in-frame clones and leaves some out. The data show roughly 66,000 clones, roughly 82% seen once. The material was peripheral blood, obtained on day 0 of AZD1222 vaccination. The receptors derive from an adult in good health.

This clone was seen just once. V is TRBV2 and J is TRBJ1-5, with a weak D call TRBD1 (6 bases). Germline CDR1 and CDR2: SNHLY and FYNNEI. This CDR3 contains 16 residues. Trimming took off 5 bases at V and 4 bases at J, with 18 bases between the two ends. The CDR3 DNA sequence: TGTGCCAGCAGTCTACGGACAGCCCTGTTTAATCAGCCCCAGCATTTT. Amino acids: CASSLRTALFNQPQHF. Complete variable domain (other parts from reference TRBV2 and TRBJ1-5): EPEVTQTPSHQVTQMGQEVILRCVPISNHLYFYWYRQILGQKVEFLVSFYNNEISEKSEIFDDQFSVERPDGSNFTLKIRSTKLEDSAMYFCASSLRTALFNQPQHFGDGTRLSIL.

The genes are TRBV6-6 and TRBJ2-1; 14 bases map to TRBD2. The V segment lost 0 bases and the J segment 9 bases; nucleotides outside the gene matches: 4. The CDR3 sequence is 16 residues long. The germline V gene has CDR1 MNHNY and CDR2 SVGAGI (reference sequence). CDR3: CASSYSTSGGAGEQFF. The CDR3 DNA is TGTGCCAGCAGTTACTCGACTAGCGGGGGGGCTGGTGAGCAGTTCTTC.

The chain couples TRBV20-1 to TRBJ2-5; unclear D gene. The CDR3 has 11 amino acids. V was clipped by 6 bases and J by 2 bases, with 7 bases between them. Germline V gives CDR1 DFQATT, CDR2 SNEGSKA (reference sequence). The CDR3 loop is CSARHQETQYF. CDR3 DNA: TGCAGTGCGAGACATCAAGAGACCCAGTACTTC.

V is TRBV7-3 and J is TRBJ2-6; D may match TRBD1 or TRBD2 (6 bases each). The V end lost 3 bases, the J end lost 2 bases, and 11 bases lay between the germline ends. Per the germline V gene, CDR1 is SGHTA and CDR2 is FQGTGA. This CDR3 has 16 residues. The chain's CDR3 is CASSFSGGAGANVLTF. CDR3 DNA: TGTGCCAGCAGCTTCTCCGGGGGCGCTGGGGCCAACGTCCTGACTTTC.

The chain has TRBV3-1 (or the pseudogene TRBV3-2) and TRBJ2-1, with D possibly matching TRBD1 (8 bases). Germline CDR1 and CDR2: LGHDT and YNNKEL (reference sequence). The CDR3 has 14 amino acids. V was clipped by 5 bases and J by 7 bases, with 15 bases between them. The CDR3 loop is CASSKQGGRNEQFF. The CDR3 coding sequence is TGTGCCAGCAGCAAACAGGGGGGGCGGAATGAGCAGTTCTTC.

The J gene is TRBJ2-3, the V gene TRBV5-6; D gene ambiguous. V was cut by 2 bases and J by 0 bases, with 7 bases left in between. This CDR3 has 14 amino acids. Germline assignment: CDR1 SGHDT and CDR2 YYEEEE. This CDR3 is CASSFPASTDTQYF. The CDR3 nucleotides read TGTGCCAGCAGCTTCCCGGCTAGCACAGATACGCAGTATTTT.

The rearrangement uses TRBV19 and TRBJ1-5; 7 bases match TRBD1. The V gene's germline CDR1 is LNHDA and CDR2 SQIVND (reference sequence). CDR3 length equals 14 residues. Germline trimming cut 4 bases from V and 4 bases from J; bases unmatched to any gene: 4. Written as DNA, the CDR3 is TGTGCCAGTAGTAACCGGGACAGTAATCAGCCCCAGCATTTT. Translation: CASSNRDSNQPQHF.